This TCR beta chain was captured in a study of siplizumab effects on memory and regulatory T cells. The assay looked at roughly 9.4 x 10^4 TCR templates in each sample. Assay used: immunoSEQ multiplex PCR; TCRdb lists only in-frame clones, some missing. Among 95,000 to 100,000 clones, roughly 91% were seen once, and the ten largest hold around 12%. Concerning this clone: Its target is not known.

Overall study results and limits: The majority of clones, roughly 75-95% of proliferating CD4+ or CD8+ clones, lacked an assignable naive or memory phenotype. Where siplizumab was present, mappable alloreactive CD4+ clones averaged about 65% Treg-derived, compared with 25% to 30% in controls.

Germline lookup yields CDR1 MGHRA and CDR2 YSYEKL. V was pared by 3 bases and J by 15 bases, with 8 bases of the junction left unmatched. This CDR3 has 15 amino acids. The chain combines TRBV4-1 with TRBJ2-1; 16 bases map to TRBD2. The receptor was isolated from a human donor in good health. The specimen was non-Treg CD4+ T cells sorted from blood. The CDR3 DNA follows: TGCGCCAGCAGCCAGGCCGGGACTAGCGGGAGGGGGACGTTCTTC. It specifies CASSQAGTSGRGTFF.